This T cell receptor (beta chain) was recorded in a study of human T cells and chemical hapten exposure. Whole-study results and caveats: The donors suffered from alopecia, so their immune response may not match that of healthy people. Among TCRs, those above 1 in 1000 frequency were unaffected by DPC sensitization.

TCRdb fed the RACE reads into MiXCR, producing one record per CDR3 protein. The sample shows 150,000 to 200,000 distinct CDR3 sequences, around 25% of them seen only once. V was cut by 1 base and J by 0 bases, with 10 bases left in between. Germline CDR1 is SGHTA and CDR2 is FQGNSA. The CDR3 length is 16 residues. This clonotype was recorded at least ten times. Its antigen is not known. The sample's time point: patch test 3, about 24 weeks after DPC sensitization. Documented treatment: therapeutic diphenylcyclopropenone sensitization with weekly scalp DPC. V is TRBV7-2 and J is TRBJ2-1; no reliable D call. The sequencing here drew on whole blood, taken in connection with sensitization to the hapten diphenylcyclopropenone (DPC). The receptor was isolated from a middle-aged woman with alopecia areata. Some clones in this sample may be carry-over from other donors' samples. CDR3 protein: CASSLVGGSSYNEQFF. CDR3 bases: TGTGCCAGCAGCTTAGTGGGCGGAAGCTCCTACAATGAGCAGTTCTTC.